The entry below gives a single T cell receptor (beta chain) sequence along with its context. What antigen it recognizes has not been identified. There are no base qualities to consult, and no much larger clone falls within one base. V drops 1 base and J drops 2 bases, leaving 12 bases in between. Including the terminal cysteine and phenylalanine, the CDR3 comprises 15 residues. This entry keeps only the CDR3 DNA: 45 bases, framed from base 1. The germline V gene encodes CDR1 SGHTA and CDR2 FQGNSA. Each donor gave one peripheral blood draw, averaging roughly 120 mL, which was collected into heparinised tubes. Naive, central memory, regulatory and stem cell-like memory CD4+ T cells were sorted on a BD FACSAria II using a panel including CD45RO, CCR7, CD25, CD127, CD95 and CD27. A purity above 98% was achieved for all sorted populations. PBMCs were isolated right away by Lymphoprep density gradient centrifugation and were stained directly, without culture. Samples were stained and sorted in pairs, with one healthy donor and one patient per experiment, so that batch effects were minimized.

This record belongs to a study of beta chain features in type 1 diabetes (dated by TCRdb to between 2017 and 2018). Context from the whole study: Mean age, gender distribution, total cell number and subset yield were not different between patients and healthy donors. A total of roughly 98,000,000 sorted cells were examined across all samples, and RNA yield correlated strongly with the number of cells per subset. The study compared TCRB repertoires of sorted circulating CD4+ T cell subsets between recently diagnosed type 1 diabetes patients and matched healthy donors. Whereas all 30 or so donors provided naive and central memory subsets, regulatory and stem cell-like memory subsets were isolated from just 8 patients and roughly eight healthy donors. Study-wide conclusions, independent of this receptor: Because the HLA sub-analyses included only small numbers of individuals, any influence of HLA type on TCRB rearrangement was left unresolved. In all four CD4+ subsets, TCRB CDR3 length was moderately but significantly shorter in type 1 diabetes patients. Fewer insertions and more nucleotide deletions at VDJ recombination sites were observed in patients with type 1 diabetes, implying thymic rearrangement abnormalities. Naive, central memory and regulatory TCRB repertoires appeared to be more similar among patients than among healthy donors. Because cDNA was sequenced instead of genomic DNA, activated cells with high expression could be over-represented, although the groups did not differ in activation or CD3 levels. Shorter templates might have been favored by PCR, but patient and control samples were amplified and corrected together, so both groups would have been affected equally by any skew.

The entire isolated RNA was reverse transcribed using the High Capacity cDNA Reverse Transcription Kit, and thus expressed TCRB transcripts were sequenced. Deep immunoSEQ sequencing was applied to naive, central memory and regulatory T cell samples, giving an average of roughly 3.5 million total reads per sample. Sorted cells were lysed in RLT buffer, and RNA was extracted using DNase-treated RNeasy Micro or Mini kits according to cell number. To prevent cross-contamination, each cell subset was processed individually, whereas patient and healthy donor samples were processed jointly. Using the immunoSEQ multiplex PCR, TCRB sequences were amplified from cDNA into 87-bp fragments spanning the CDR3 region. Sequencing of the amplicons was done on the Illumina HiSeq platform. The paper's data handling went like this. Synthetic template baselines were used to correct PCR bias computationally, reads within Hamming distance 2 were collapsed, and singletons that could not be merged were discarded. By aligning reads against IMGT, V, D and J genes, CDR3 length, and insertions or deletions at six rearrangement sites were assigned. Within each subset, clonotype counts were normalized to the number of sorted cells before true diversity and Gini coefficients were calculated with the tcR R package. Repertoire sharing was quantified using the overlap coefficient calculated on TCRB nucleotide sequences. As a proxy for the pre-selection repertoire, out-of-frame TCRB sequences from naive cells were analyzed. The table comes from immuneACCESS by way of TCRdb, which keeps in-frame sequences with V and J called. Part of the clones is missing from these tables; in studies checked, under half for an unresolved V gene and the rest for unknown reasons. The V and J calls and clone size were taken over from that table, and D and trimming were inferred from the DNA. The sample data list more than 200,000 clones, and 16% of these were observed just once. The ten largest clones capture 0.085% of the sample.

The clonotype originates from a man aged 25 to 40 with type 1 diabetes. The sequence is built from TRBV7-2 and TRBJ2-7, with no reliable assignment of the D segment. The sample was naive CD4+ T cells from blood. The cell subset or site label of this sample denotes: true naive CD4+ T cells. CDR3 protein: CASSLGGSFTYEQYF. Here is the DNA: TGTGCCAGCAGCTTAGGAGGAAGCTTTACCTACGAGCAGTACTTC.